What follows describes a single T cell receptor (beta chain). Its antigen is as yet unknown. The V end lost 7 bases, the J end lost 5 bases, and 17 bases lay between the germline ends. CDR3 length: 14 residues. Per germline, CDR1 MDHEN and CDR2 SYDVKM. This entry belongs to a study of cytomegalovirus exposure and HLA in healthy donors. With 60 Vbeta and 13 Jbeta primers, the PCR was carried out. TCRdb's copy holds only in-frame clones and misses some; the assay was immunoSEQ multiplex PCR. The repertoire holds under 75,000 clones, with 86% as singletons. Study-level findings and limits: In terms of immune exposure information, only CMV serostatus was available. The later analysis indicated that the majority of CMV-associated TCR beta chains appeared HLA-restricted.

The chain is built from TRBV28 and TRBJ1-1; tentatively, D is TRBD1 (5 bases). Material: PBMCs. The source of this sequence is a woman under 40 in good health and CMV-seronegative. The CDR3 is CASTPGAEKTEAFF. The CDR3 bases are TGTGCCAGCACCCCTGGGGCGGAGAAGACTGAAGCTTTCTTT.